A selection of T cell receptor beta chains follows, all from one sample in a study of cytomegalovirus exposure and HLA in healthy donors. Method: immunoSEQ multiplex PCR; TCRdb's copy keeps in-frame clones and lacks some. The profile shows 150,000 or so clones, about 85% of them singletons. The sequencing input was PBMCs. These receptors were collected from a male donor in good health and CMV-seropositive. Each CDR3 is given with its conserved first and last residue. The order of the fields is V gene, J gene, CDR3 protein.

V gene: TRBV27; J gene: TRBJ2-3; CDR3 protein: CASSLKQRGTDTQYF
V gene: TRBV7-5; J gene: TRBJ2-7; CDR3 protein: CVRSPTSGGYEQYF
V gene: TRBV28; J gene: TRBJ1-1; CDR3 protein: CASSYGLGTEAFF
V gene: TRBV6-4; J gene: TRBJ2-2; CDR3 protein: CASSEGTGQNTGELFF
V gene: TRBV9; J gene: TRBJ2-1; CDR3 protein: CASSFSGALAGGPYNEQFF
V gene: TRBV7-7; J gene: TRBJ2-1; CDR3 protein: CASSPGTSGRYNEQFF
V gene: TRBV14; J gene: TRBJ2-2; CDR3 protein: CASSHRKGPGELFF
V gene: TRBV25-1; J gene: TRBJ1-5; CDR3 protein: CASSPAGGGGQPQHF
V gene: TRBV6-5; J gene: TRBJ1-5; CDR3 protein: CASSYVSGNQPQHF
V gene: TRBV5-1; J gene: TRBJ2-3; CDR3 protein: CASSLSAGDADTQYF
V gene: TRBV29-1; J gene: TRBJ2-1; CDR3 protein: CSVEARTGVAGNEQFF
V gene: TRBV2; J gene: TRBJ2-5; CDR3 protein: CASTGPTNQETQYF
V gene: TRBV21-1; J gene: TRBJ2-2; CDR3 protein: CASSKAVLAGPPTNTGELFF
V gene: TRBV28; J gene: TRBJ2-3; CDR3 protein: CASSNAGEFDTDTQYF
V gene: TRBV12-5; J gene: TRBJ2-7; CDR3 protein: CASGLADSPGPVGAGYEQYF
V gene: TRBV29-1; J gene: TRBJ2-5; CDR3 protein: CSVDKERQETQYF
V gene: TRBV7-8; J gene: TRBJ2-3; CDR3 protein: CASGTGTSGRGTQYF
V gene: TRBV9; J gene: TRBJ2-7; CDR3 protein: CASSVDAGAGRQYF